This TCR beta chain was sequenced during a study of OX40 agonist ivuxolimab in advanced cancers. Germline V gives CDR1 MNHEY, CDR2 SMNVEV (reference sequence). Between the trimmed V and J ends, which lost 8 bases and 0 bases, there was a span of 17 bases. This CDR3 contains 16 residues. There are a few counts of this clone. Method: immunoSEQ multiplex PCR; TCRdb's copy keeps in-frame clones and lacks some. The sample consists of about 110,000 clones, 89% of them appearing once. The source is an adult with an advanced solid tumor such as melanoma, head and neck, liver or kidney cancer. Source: CD4+ or CD8+ T cells sorted from blood, taken in a trial of the OX40 agonist ivuxolimab. This chain joins TRBV27 and TRBJ1-5, with D perhaps TRBD1 (6 bases). The CDR3: CASRMRGEDSNQPQHF. Here the CDR3 DNA reads TGTGCCAGCCGTATGAGGGGGGAGGATAGCAATCAGCCCCAGCATTTT.